The next 26 T cell receptor beta chains were all read from a single sample in a study of shared clonotypes between healthy human individuals. The data were produced by immunoSEQ multiplex PCR, yet TCRdb's version contains in-frame clones alone and is incomplete. The sample holds roughly 2,000,000 clones, around 96% seen once. CD45RO-negative cells were positively selected for CCR7, leaving out terminally differentiated effector memory CD45RA+ cells. Sequenced: naive CD8+ T cells sorted from blood. These receptors were obtained from a man younger than 35 in good health.

The chain employs TRBV28 and TRBJ2-7; TRBD1 might be the D (6 bases). Germline V CDR1 and CDR2: MDHEN, SYDVKM. The CDR3 covers 15 residues. V was cut by 3 bases and J by 4 bases, with 16 bases left in between. This CDR3 reads CASSFRGPLSYEQYF. As DNA, the CDR3 is TGTGCCAGCAGTTTCAGGGGACCATTATCTTACGAGCAGTACTTC. The whole variable domain, remainder taken from reference TRBV28 and TRBJ2-7, is DVKVTQSSRYLVKRTGEKVFLECVQDMDHENMFWYRQDPGLGLRLIYFSYDVKMKEKGDIPEGYSVSREKKERFSLILESASTNQTSMYLCASSFRGPLSYEQYFGPGTRLTVT.

The rearrangement uses TRBV2 and TRBJ2-1; D might be TRBD2 (6 bases). The CDR3 totals 14 residues. Germline CDR1 SNHLY, CDR2 FYNNEI. Trimming removed 8 bases from V and 8 bases from J, with 19 bases in between. For the CDR3, the DNA is TGTGCCAGCGTCCGCTGGGGACTGCCGCATGAGCAGTTCTTC. Amino acid sequence: CASVRWGLPHEQFF.

This chain connects TRBV2 to TRBJ2-5, with TRBD2 identical over 7 bases. Germline lookup yields CDR1 SNHLY and CDR2 FYNNEI. The CDR3 is made up of 17 amino acids. Trimming removed 3 bases from V and 0 bases from J; junction bases left unmatched: 10. In DNA, the CDR3 is TGTGCCAGCAGTGACATGGCTAGCGGTCGATACCAAGAGACCCAGTACTTC. The encoded protein is CASSDMASGRYQETQYF.

With regard to this clone: The same CDR3 is also encoded by other DNA sequences in this sample. The chain employs TRBV29-1 and TRBJ2-7, with D perhaps TRBD2 (7 bases). The CDR3 has 12 amino acids. CDR1 is SQVTM, CDR2 ANQGSEA, per germline. The V and J ends lost 8 bases and 4 bases respectively, with 15 bases between them. This chain's CDR3 is CSTRGDTYEQYF. CDR3 coding DNA: TGCAGCACCCGGGGGGACACTTACGAGCAGTACTTC.

The chain employs TRBV28 and TRBJ2-1; possibly TRBD1 or TRBD2 for D (5 bases each). The CDR3 sequence is 14 residues long. The V end was cut by 6 bases, the J end by 4 bases, with 13 bases between. Germline loops: CDR1 MDHEN, CDR2 SYDVKM. The CDR3 DNA follows: TGTGCCAGCAGGAACGGGACCCCTTACAATGAGCAGTTCTTC. Its protein is CASRNGTPYNEQFF.

The J gene is TRBJ1-1, the V gene TRBV13; 9 bases align to TRBD1. Germline CDR1 and CDR2: PRHDT and FYEKMQ (reference sequence). The V and J ends lost 5 bases and 8 bases, in that order; junction bases with no gene match: 9. The CDR3 runs 14 residues. CDR3 in DNA: TGTGCCAGCAGCCTCCAGGACAGGGGCCGAGAAGCTTTCTTT. It translates to CASSLQDRGREAFF.

This chain joins TRBV5-6 and TRBJ2-7, with TRBD2 as a possible D gene (6 bases). Germline CDR1 reads SGHDT; CDR2 reads YYEEEE. This CDR3 is built from 14 residues. Trimming shortened V by 0 bases and J by 4 bases, and 11 bases separated the two germline ends. Here the CDR3 reads CASSLAGVFYEQYF. CDR3 nucleotides: TGTGCCAGCAGCTTGGCGGGAGTTTTTTACGAGCAGTACTTC.

The chain links TRBV5-1 to TRBJ2-5; possible D gene TRBD2, 6 bases. Trimming removed 4 bases at V and 2 bases at J, with 9 bases between. Germline assignment: CDR1 SGHRS and CDR2 YFSETQ. The CDR3 loop spans 13 amino acids. The CDR3 coding sequence is TGCGCCAGCAGCAGGGACTTTCAAGAGACCCAGTACTTC. Amino acids: CASSRDFQETQYF.

This clone was observed a few times. The same CDR3 is also encoded by other DNA sequences in this sample. The rearrangement links TRBV7-2 to TRBJ2-7; D unresolved. The CDR3 is made up of 14 amino acids. Trimming stripped 6 bases from V and 0 bases from J, with 12 bases between. The germline CDR1 and CDR2 sequences are SGHTA and FQGNSA. The CDR3: CASSLMGSSYEQYF. Written as DNA, the CDR3 is TGTGCCAGCAGTCTGATGGGTTCCTCCTACGAGCAGTACTTC. Filled out from reference TRBV7-2 and TRBJ2-7, the complete variable domain reads GAGVSQSPSNKVTEKGKDVELRCDPISGHTALYWYRQSLGQGLEFLIYFQGNSAPDKSGLPSDRFSAERTGGSVSTLTIQRTQQEDSAVYLCASSLMGSSYEQYFGPGTRLTVT.

This clone was detected a few times. The rearrangement links TRBV13 to TRBJ2-3; 9 positions match TRBD2. Unmatched junction bases numbered 11, after V lost 5 bases and J lost 5 bases. The V gene's germline CDR1 is PRHDT and CDR2 FYEKMQ (reference sequence). This CDR3 region has 16 residues. CDR3 nucleotides: TGTGCCAGCAGCCCAGGGGAGCGGGGGGTCCTAGATACGCAGTATTTT. The encoded protein is CASSPGERGVLDTQYF.

This rearrangement joins TRBV30 to TRBJ1-5; D might be TRBD1 (6 bases). Germline values: CDR1 GTSNPN, CDR2 SVGIG (reference sequence). This CDR3 is 15 amino acids long. Deletions cut 3 bases from V and 0 bases from J, with 12 bases between. CDR3: CAWSEQGNSNQPQHF. CDR3 sequence (DNA): TGTGCCTGGAGCGAACAGGGTAATAGCAATCAGCCCCAGCATTTT.

The V and J genes are TRBV5-1 and TRBJ2-1; no clear D gene. The V and J ends lost 2 bases and 4 bases respectively, with 16 bases between them. Per the germline V gene, CDR1 is SGHRS and CDR2 is YFSETQ. The CDR3 consists of 16 residues. CDR3 nucleotide sequence: TGCGCCAGCAGCTTCATTCTGGCAGAGACATACAATGAGCAGTTCTTC. Translated, it gives CASSFILAETYNEQFF.

This chain connects TRBV27 to TRBJ2-1; 10 bases agree with TRBD1. Germline lookup yields CDR1 MNHEY and CDR2 SMNVEV (reference sequence). Trimming at V came to 0 bases and at J to 2 bases, leaving 4 bases not matched to a gene. CDR3 length equals 17 residues. CDR3 DNA: TGTGCCAGCAGTTTATCGTCTGGGACAGGGGCCTACAATGAGCAGTTCTTC. This sequence encodes CASSLSSGTGAYNEQFF.

This sequence joins TRBV23-1 and TRBJ2-6; TRBD1 matches 8 bases. TRBV23-1 is recorded as an ORF, its role being uncertain. The CDR3 length is 19 residues. The trim removed 3 bases at V and 0 bases at J, leaving 10 bases unmatched. CDR3 residues: CASSHDRGAPFSGANVLTF. CDR3 sequence (DNA): TGCGCCAGCAGTCACGACAGGGGTGCTCCCTTCTCTGGGGCCAACGTCCTGACTTTC.

This chain connects TRBV28 to TRBJ1-2, with TRBD1 matching over 7 bases. Trimming cost V 5 bases and J 4 bases; bases outside gene matches: 7. The CDR3 is 14 residues long. Germline V gene lookup returns CDR1 MDHEN and CDR2 SYDVKM. The CDR3 protein is CASSPGQMSYGYTF. CDR3 DNA: TGTGCCAGCAGTCCGGGACAGATGAGCTATGGCTACACCTTC.

The V gene is TRBV6-5, the J gene TRBJ2-7, with D hard to call. CDR1 MNHEY and CDR2 SVGAGI come from the germline V gene. The ends were cut back, 2 bases at V and 0 bases at J, with 8 bases in the middle. CDR3 length equals 14 residues. Here the CDR3 reads CASSYAVNSYEQYF. The CDR3 nucleotides read TGTGCCAGCAGTTACGCGGTTAACTCCTACGAGCAGTACTTC.

This clone was found a few times. The chain recombines TRBV10-1 with TRBJ1-1; 7 nucleotides align to TRBD1. After removal of 5 bases from V and 4 bases from J, the junction contained 4 bases not matched to a gene. In germline, CDR1 is WNHNN, CDR2 SYGVQD (reference sequence). CDR3 size: 13 residues. CDR3: CASSTGVFTEAFF. CDR3 coding DNA: TGCGCCAGCAGTACAGGGGTTTTCACTGAAGCTTTCTTT.

The chain recombines TRBV19 with TRBJ2-3, with a weak D call TRBD1 (6 bases). V was clipped by 0 bases and J by 2 bases, with 9 bases between them. Germline CDR1 reads LNHDA; CDR2 reads SQIVND (reference sequence). This CDR3 has 15 amino acids. CDR3 region: CASSIDNRDTDTQYF. DNA of the CDR3: TGTGCCAGTAGTATAGATAACAGGGACACAGATACGCAGTATTTT.

J is TRBJ2-5 and V is TRBV11-2; possibly TRBD1 or TRBD2 for D (6 bases each). The CDR3 is made up of 13 amino acids. The V gene's germline CDR1 is SGHAT and CDR2 FQNNGV. V lost 9 bases and J 5 bases, leaving 16 bases between the germline ends. In DNA form, the CDR3 reads TGTGCCAGTAGGGTGGGGGGCAAGGAGACCCAGTACTTC. Its protein product is CASRVGGKETQYF.

Written as DNA, the CDR3 is TGTGCCAGCAGTACTGACAGGGAGGGTAATCAGCCCCAGCATTTT. Residues: CASSTDREGNQPQHF. The V gene is TRBV28, the J gene TRBJ1-5; 7 nucleotides match TRBD1. This CDR3 spans 15 amino acids. V gave up 5 bases and J gave up 4 bases; unmatched junction bases: 8. Germline assignment: CDR1 MDHEN and CDR2 SYDVKM.

The chain is built from TRBV11-1 and TRBJ2-5; D gene unclear. The CDR3 spans 16 residues. Germline V CDR1 and CDR2: SGHAT, FQDESV (reference sequence). Trimming removed 3 bases at V and 2 bases at J, with 16 bases between. The CDR3: CASSFGGGPMQETQYF. Written as DNA, the CDR3 is TGTGCCAGCAGCTTCGGTGGCGGCCCCATGCAAGAGACCCAGTACTTC.

For this clone: The sample contains more than one DNA sequence encoding this CDR3. This rearrangement joins TRBV6-5 to TRBJ2-1; D gene unclear. V gave up 8 bases and J gave up 4 bases, with 9 bases separating them. The CDR3 extends over 12 amino acids. From germline, CDR1 is MNHEY and CDR2 SVGAGI. The CDR3 loop reads CASSKGYNEQFF. The CDR3 nucleotides read TGTGCCAGCTCCAAAGGTTACAATGAGCAGTTCTTC.

J is TRBJ1-2 and V is TRBV27, with a tentative D call TRBD1 (5 bases). The germline gives CDR1 MNHEY, CDR2 SMNVEV (reference sequence). This CDR3 has 15 residues. V was clipped by 5 bases and J by 7 bases, with 20 bases between them. The CDR3 region has the DNA TGTGCCAGCAGTCCCTTCCCTTTAGGACATCGTGGCTACACCTTC. Its translation: CASSPFPLGHRGYTF.

In this sample, this clone turned up once. The V gene is TRBV11-2, the J gene TRBJ2-7, with D tentatively TRBD1 or TRBD2 (5 bases each). CDR3 length equals 15 residues. Germline values: CDR1 SGHAT, CDR2 FQNNGV. Between the trimmed V and J ends, which lost 1 base and 3 bases, there was a span of 13 bases. CDR3 nucleotides: TGTGCCAGCAGCTTAGGGACGGGGACCCGCTACGAGCAGTACTTC. Its protein is CASSLGTGTRYEQYF.

The rearrangement links TRBV2 to TRBJ1-2, with D hard to call. CDR1 is SNHLY and CDR2 is FYNNEI in the germline V gene. Trimming pared 3 bases from V and 3 bases from J, leaving 14 bases between. This CDR3 comprises 15 residues. CDR3 nucleotide sequence: TGTGCCAGCAGTGATAGGGCAGAAGGCTACTATGGCTACACCTTC. Amino acids: CASSDRAEGYYGYTF. The entire variable domain, with the rest obtained from reference TRBV2 and TRBJ1-2, is as follows: EPEVTQTPSHQVTQMGQEVILRCVPISNHLYFYWYRQILGQKVEFLVSFYNNEISEKSEIFDDQFSVERPDGSNFTLKIRSTKLEDSAMYFCASSDRAEGYYGYTFGSGTRLTVV.

The V call is TRBV11-2, the J call TRBJ2-7; D is uncertain. This CDR3 has 15 amino acids. The germline V gene has CDR1 SGHAT and CDR2 FQNNGV. Trimming removed 1 base from V and 2 bases from J, with 12 bases in between. The CDR3, as DNA: TGTGCCAGCAGCTTAGGCTCGGGTTCTCCCTACGAGCAGTACTTC. Its translation: CASSLGSGSPYEQYF.